These 13 T cell receptor beta chains share one sample of origin, sequenced in a study of blood T cell repertoires in COVID-19. The method was immunoSEQ multiplex PCR; TCRdb's version includes in-frame clones alone and lacks a portion of them. This sample carries some 250,000 clones, roughly 90% of them seen once, and the ten largest clones take under 9.5%. The sample was PBMCs or T cells enriched from blood (not recorded which). The receptors come from a middle-aged man who had recovered from COVID-19.

V and J are TRBV7-8 and TRBJ1-3, with TRBD1 matching over 7 bases. V shed 6 bases, J shed 0 bases, and the junction held 5 bases outside the gene matches. The CDR3 runs 15 residues. Germline V gives CDR1 SGHVS, CDR2 FQNEAQ. CDR3 sequence (DNA): TGTGCCAGCAGTCCCACAGGGGTCTCTGGAAACACCATATATTTT. Amino acid sequence: CASSPTGVSGNTIYF.

This clone has just one count. The gene calls are TRBV28 and TRBJ2-1; TRBD2 might be the D (6 bases). V lost 6 bases and J lost 8, with 20 bases in between. Germline CDR1 is MDHEN and CDR2 is SYDVKM. The CDR3 sequence is 15 residues long. CDR3 sequence reads: CASRVGDFNWDEQFF. The CDR3 region has the DNA TGTGCCAGCAGAGTGGGGGACTTCAATTGGGATGAGCAGTTCTTC.

With regard to this clone: A junction end diverges from the germline sequence, so it may reflect a read error. The chain's CDR3 is CASSDSRETQYF. CDR3 coding DNA: TGTGCCAGCAGTGACTCGAGAGAGACCCAGTACTTC. V usage is TRBV6-2 or TRBV6-3 and J usage is TRBJ2-5; D call uncertain. CDR3 length equals 12 residues. Germline V gene lookup returns CDR1 MNHEY and CDR2 SVGEGT.

This sequence joins TRBV28 and TRBJ2-1; 10 positions agree with TRBD2. CDR3 length: 16 residues. V shed 5 bases, J shed 6 bases, and the junction held 10 bases outside the gene matches. Germline V gene sequence: CDR1 MDHEN, CDR2 SYDVKM. CDR3: CASSPSGLATSNEQFF. For the CDR3, the DNA is TGTGCCAGCAGTCCCTCGGGACTAGCGACCTCCAATGAGCAGTTCTTC.

The chain carries TRBV6-5 and TRBJ2-5; 12 bases fit TRBD1. The V gene end was trimmed by 6 bases and the J gene end by 5 bases; junction bases not matched to a gene: 7. The germline V gene encodes CDR1 MNHEY and CDR2 SVGAGI. This CDR3 region has 15 residues. CDR3: CASRSGTGGLETQYF. The CDR3 nucleotides read TGTGCCAGCAGGTCCGGGACAGGGGGCCTGGAGACCCAGTACTTC.

This chain uses TRBV27 with TRBJ2-7; the match to TRBD1 covers 9 bases. From germline, CDR1 is MNHEY and CDR2 SMNVEV (reference sequence). V was pared by 4 bases and J by 3 bases, with 4 bases of the junction left unmatched. The CDR3 spans 14 residues. CDR3 in amino acids: CASSSYRGLYEQYF. In DNA, the CDR3 is TGTGCCAGCAGTTCATACAGGGGGCTCTACGAGCAGTACTTC.

The V and J genes are TRBV24-1 and TRBJ2-7; D perhaps matches TRBD2 (5 bases). Per the germline V gene, CDR1 is KGHDR and CDR2 is SFDVKD. The CDR3 covers 16 residues. With 7 bases removed from V and 0 bases from J, the gap between germline ends came to 18 bases. The CDR3 loop reads CATSPGKGLDSYEQYF. CDR3 in DNA: TGTGCCACCAGCCCGGGGAAGGGCCTTGACTCCTACGAGCAGTACTTC.

The genes are TRBV5-1 and TRBJ1-1; D uncertain. Per germline, CDR1 SGHRS and CDR2 YFSETQ. The CDR3 is made up of 12 amino acids. V shed 0 bases and J shed 5 bases, with 5 bases lying between them. The CDR3 DNA sequence: TGCGCCAGCAGCTTGGGACAAACTGAAGCTTTCTTT. This gives the protein CASSLGQTEAFF.

This chain connects TRBV29-1 to TRBJ1-5; the D gene is possibly TRBD1 (5 bases). Trimming cost V 4 bases and J 0 bases, with 13 bases left between them. This CDR3 comprises 15 residues. CDR1 is SQVTM, CDR2 ANQGSEA, per germline. The CDR3 region is CSVGQKEYSNQPQHF. The CDR3 DNA sequence: TGCAGCGTTGGACAGAAGGAATATAGCAATCAGCCCCAGCATTTT.

This chain links TRBV28 with TRBJ1-5, with 8 bases lining up with TRBD1. J gave up 4 bases and V 6 bases, and 5 bases lay outside the gene matches. CDR3 length: 14 residues. The germline V gene has CDR1 MDHEN and CDR2 SYDVKM. The CDR3 DNA follows: TGTGCCAGCAGCCCGGGACAGGCAAATCAGCCCCAGCATTTT. It encodes CASSPGQANQPQHF.

The V call is TRBV6-5, the J call TRBJ2-7; 7 bases match TRBD1. CDR3 size: 11 residues. V shed 10 bases and J 6 bases; nucleotides not matched to a gene: 6. The germline CDR1 and CDR2 sequences are MNHEY and SVGAGI. The CDR3 spells CANPTGFEQYF. CDR3 nucleotides: TGTGCCAACCCGACAGGGTTCGAGCAGTACTTC.

The chain is built from TRBV5-3 and TRBJ1-6, with 8 bases matching TRBD1. Being an ORF, TRBV5-3 has a function that is uncertain. V lost 0 bases, J lost 7 bases, and 3 bases stayed unmatched. The CDR3 has 15 residues. The chain's CDR3 is CARSLGQGTNSPLHF. The CDR3 nucleotides read TGTGCCAGAAGCTTGGGACAGGGGACGAATTCACCCCTCCACTTT.

The chain combines TRBV25-1 with TRBJ2-1; possible D gene TRBD2, 6 bases. The germline V gene encodes CDR1 MGHDK and CDR2 SYGVNS. The germline V and J ends were trimmed by 3 bases and 3 bases, with 12 bases remaining between them. The CDR3 contains 15 residues. The CDR3 DNA reads TGTGCCAGCAGTGAGGGACTGAAGTTCTACAATGAGCAGTTCTTC. It is translated as CASSEGLKFYNEQFF.